This T cell receptor beta chain was recovered during a study of quantifying T cell responses using KT2 cells (dated by TCRdb to between 2016 and 2019). General notes on the study: RNA was DNase-treated and reverse transcribed with TCR alpha and beta constant-region primers, mostly using SuperScript III. Under optimum conditions, the efficiency of the T4 ligation step was estimated to be more than 9.5%. To avoid over-amplification, PCR2 was carried out as a SYBR Green qPCR and halted once a predetermined fluorescence threshold was reached.

The junction shows trimming of 1 base on V and 1 base on J, plus 8 bases between the germline ends. The CDR3 runs 14 residues from the cysteine to the phenylalanine. The read is trimmed to its CDR3 DNA, 42 bases read in frame from base 1. The CDR1 and CDR2 encoded by the germline V gene are SGHVS and FQNEAQ. Known numbers of KT2, a T cell clone whose TCR had been sequenced previously, were spiked into unfractionated PBMC to test the sensitivity and accuracy of the pipeline. A range of KT2-to-PBMC ratios was produced by mixing KT2 cells with a fixed number of PBMC. The investigation overall reported the following: Saturation was seen in the detection of KT2 sequences when very high numbers of KT2 cells were spiked in. KT2 sequences were detected down to the lowest spike-in tested, about one KT2 cell per 100,000 PBMC. This TCR sequencing study did not compare the pipeline side by side with other TCR sequencing techniques. The numbers of KT2 alpha and beta sequences increased linearly with the number of input KT2 cells across several orders of magnitude.

This clonotype was picked up many times. What antigen it recognizes has not been identified. One base away there is no much larger clone; base qualities are not given. The library came from UMI-ligation and nested PCR. T4 RNA ligase 1 was used to ligate a single-stranded oligonucleotide containing the Illumina SP2 sequence and a UMI to the 3' end of the cDNA. PCR1 ran around 4 cycles (98°C 15 s, 69°C 30 s, 72°C 40 s); the beta primer was an equimolar mix of RC1.1 and RC1.2 covering TRBC1 and TRBC2. From PCR2 onward, TCR alpha and beta chains were processed separately, and sample indices and Illumina adaptors were added. The UMI, placed after an 8-base spacer, consisted of 12 random nucleotides arranged as two hexamers with a spacer between them. Sequencing was done on an Illumina MiSeq using v2 2x251 paired-end chemistry, usually with 12 samples per run. To boost diversity, each sequencing library was supplemented with PhiX DNA at 5-7%. The original methods were these. Raw reads were converted to FASTQ with bcl2fastq and demultiplexed by dual indices using Demultiplexor. V and J genes were assigned by Decombinator through tag matching, with a single base-pair mismatch permitted. Collapsinator used UMIs to correct both sequencing errors and frequency errors arising from PCR heterogeneity. CDR3Translator converted Decombinator identifiers into nucleotide sequence, translated that sequence into amino acids, and extracted CDR3 based on C- and N-terminal motifs. A cluster of KT2 sequences sharing one unique molecular identifier was counted as one distinct KT2 TCR. Using fastp trimming at Q25 and MiXCR clonotype assembly, TCRdb reanalyzed the public sequencing data and kept in-frame beta chains. Here each entry gathers all rows of one CDR3 protein and keeps the most common genes and DNA. TCRdb, not the authors, supplied the V and J calls. Within this sample are fewer than 50,000 distinct CDR3 sequences, with about a sixth of them counted one time only. Roughly two fifths of the sample is in the top ten clones.

Rearrangement joined TRBV7-8 to TRBJ2-7, with no confident D gene call. This clonotype was obtained from a human donor. Sequenced sample: PBMCs spiked with cells of the T cell clone KT2. The CDR3 sequence is CASSLGGPSYEQYF. The sequenced DNA is TGTGCCAGCAGCTTAGGCGGTCCTTCCTACGAGCAGTACTTC.